This T cell receptor beta chain is from a study of response to subunit inactivated influenza vaccine. General study findings and limits: Authors proposed each seasonal influenza vaccination draws in few new T cells.

V lost 0 bases to trimming and J lost 8 bases, with 10 bases between them. This CDR3 has 14 amino acids. From germline, CDR1 is KGHSH and CDR2 LQKENI. One entry per CDR3 protein, called by TCRdb with MiXCR from the RT-PCR reads. The sample yields about 800,000 distinct CDR3 sequences, around 21% seen once. Regarding this clonotype: Antigen unknown.

The chain employs TRBV18 and TRBJ1-4; D uncertain. Sample: PBMCs from blood, taken 5 days after vaccination. The TCR sequence derives from a man aged 50 to 59 who received an inactivated influenza vaccine. CDR3 residues: CASSPPSTSEKLFF. CDR3 DNA: TGTGCCAGCTCACCACCTTCCACTTCGGAAAAACTGTTTTTT.